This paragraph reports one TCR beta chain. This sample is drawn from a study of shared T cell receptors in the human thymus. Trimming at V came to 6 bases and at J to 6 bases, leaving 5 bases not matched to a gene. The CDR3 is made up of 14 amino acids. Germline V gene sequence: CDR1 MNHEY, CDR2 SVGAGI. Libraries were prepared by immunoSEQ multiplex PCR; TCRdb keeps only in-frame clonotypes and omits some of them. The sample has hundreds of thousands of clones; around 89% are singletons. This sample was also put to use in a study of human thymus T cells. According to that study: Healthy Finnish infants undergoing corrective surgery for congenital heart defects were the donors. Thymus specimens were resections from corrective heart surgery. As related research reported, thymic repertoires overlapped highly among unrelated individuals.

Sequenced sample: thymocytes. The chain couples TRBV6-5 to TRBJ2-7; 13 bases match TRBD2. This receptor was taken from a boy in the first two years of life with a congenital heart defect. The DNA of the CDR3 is TGTGCCAGCAGGCCCGGGACTAGCGGGACCGAGCAGTACTTC. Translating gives CASRPGTSGTEQYF.